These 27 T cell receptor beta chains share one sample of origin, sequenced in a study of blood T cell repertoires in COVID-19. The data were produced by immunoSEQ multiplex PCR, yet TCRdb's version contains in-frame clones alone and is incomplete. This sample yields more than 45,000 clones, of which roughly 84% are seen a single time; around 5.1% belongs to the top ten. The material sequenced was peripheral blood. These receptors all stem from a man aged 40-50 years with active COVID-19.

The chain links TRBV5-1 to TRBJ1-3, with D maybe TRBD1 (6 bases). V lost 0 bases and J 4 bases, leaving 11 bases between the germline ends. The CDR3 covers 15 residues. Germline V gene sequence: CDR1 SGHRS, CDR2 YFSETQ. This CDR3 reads CASSLVAGAGNTIYF. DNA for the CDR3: TGCGCCAGCAGCTTGGTGGCAGGGGCCGGAAACACCATATATTTT. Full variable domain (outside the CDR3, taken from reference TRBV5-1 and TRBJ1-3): KAGVTQTPRYLIKTRGQQVTLSCSPISGHRSVSWYQQTPGQGLQFLFEYFSETQRNKGNFPGRFSGRQFSNSRSEMNVSTLELGDSALYLCASSLVAGAGNTIYFGEGSWLTVV.

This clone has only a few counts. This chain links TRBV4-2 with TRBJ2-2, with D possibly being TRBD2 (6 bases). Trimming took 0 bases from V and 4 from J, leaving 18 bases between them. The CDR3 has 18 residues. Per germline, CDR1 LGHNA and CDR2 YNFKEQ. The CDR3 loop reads CASSQDNDVGGITGELFF. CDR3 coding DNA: TGTGCCAGCAGCCAAGATAATGACGTCGGGGGAATCACCGGGGAGCTGTTTTTT.

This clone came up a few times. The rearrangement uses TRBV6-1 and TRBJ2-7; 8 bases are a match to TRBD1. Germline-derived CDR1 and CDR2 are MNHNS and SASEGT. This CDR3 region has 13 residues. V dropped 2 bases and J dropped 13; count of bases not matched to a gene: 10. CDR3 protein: CASSEYPQDREYF. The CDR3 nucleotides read TGTGCCAGCAGTGAATACCCCCAGGACAGGGAATACTTC.

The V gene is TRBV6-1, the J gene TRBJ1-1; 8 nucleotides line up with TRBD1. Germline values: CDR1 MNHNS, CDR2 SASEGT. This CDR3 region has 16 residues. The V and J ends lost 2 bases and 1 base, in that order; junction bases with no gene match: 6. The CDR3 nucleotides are TGTGCCAGCAGTGAACCCCGGACAGGGACGAACACTGAAGCTTTCTTT. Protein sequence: CASSEPRTGTNTEAFF.

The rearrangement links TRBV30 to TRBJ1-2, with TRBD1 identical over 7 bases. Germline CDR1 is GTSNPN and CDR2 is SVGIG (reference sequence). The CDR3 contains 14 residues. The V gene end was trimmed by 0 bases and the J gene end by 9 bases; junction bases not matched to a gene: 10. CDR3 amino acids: CAWSVNGPGGRYTF. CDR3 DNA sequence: TGTGCCTGGAGTGTAAACGGGCCAGGGGGACGCTACACCTTC.

CDR3 nucleotide sequence: TGCGCCAGCAGCTTGCAGGATGGCTATGGCTACACCTTC. This sequence encodes CASSLQDGYGYTF. V is TRBV5-1 and J is TRBJ1-2; D gene unclear. The germline V and J ends were trimmed by 1 base and 4 bases, with 8 bases remaining between them. Germline V gene data show CDR1 as SGHRS and CDR2 as YFSETQ. The length of the CDR3 is 13 residues.

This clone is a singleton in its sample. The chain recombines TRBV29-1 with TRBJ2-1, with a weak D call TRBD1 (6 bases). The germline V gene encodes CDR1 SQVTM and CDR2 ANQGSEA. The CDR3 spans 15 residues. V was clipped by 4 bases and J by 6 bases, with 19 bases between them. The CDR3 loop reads CSVVAGATGGNEQFF. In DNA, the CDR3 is TGCAGCGTTGTTGCAGGGGCGACAGGCGGCAATGAGCAGTTCTTC.

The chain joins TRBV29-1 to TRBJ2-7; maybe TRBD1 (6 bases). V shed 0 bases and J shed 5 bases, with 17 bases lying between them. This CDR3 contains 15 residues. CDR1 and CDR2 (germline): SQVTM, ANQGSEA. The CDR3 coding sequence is TGCAGCGTTGAAGAGAAAACAGGGCCATACCACGAGCAGTACTTC. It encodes CSVEEKTGPYHEQYF.

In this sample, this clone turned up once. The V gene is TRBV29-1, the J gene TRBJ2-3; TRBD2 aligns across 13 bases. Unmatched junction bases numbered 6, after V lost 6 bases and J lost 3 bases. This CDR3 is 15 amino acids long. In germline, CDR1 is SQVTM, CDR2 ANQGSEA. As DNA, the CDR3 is TGCAGCGTCGGGGGGGGACTAGCGGGAACAGATACGCAGTATTTT. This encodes CSVGGGLAGTDTQYF.

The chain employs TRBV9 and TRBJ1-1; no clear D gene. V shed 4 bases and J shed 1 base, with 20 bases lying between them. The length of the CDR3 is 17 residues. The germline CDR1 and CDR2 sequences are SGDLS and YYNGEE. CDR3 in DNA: TGTGCCAGCAGCCCAGATATGGGCCTCCCAGGGAACACTGAAGCTTTCTTT. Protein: CASSPDMGLPGNTEAFF. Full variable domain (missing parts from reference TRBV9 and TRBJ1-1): DSGVTQTPKHLITATGQRVTLRCSPRSGDLSVYWYQQSLDQGLQFLIQYYNGEERAKGNILERFSAQQFPDLHSELNLSSLELGDSALYFCASSPDMGLPGNTEAFFGQGTRLTVV.

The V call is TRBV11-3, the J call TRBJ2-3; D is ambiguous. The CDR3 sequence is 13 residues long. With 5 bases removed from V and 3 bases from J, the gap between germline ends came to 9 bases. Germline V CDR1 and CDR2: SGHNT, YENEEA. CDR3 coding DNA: TGTGCCAGCAGCATCCAGGCGACAGATACGCAGTATTTT. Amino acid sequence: CASSIQATDTQYF. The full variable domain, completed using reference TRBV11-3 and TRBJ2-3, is EAGVVQSPRYKIIEKKQPVAFWCNPISGHNTLYWYLQNLGQGPELLIRYENEEAVDDSQLPKDRFSAERLKGVDSTLKIQPAELGDSAVYLCASSIQATDTQYFGPGTRLTVL.

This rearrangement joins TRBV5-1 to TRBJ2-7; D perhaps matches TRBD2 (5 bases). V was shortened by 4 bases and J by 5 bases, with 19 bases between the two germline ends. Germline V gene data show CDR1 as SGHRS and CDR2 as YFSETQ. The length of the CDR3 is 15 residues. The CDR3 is CASSPSILGGHEQYF. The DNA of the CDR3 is TGCGCCAGCAGCCCTTCGATTCTCGGAGGCCACGAGCAGTACTTC.

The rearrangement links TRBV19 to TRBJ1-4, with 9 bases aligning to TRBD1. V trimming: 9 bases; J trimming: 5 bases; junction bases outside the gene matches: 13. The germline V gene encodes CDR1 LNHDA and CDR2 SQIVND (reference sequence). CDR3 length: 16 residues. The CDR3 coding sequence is TGTGCCAGCCGGTATCGTGCGGGACAGGGAAATGAAAAACTGTTTTTT. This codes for CASRYRAGQGNEKLFF.

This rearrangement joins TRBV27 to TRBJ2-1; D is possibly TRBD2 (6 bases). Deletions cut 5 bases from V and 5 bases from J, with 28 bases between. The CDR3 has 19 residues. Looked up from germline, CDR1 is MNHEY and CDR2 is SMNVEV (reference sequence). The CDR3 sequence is CASSALRDLSEGPNNEQFF. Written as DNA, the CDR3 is TGTGCCAGCAGTGCCCTCCGGGACTTGAGCGAGGGGCCAAACAATGAGCAGTTCTTC.

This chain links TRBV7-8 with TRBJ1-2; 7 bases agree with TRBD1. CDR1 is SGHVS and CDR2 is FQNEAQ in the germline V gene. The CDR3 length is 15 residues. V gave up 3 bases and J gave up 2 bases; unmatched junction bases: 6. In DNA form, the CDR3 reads TGTGCCAGCAGCTTGACGACAGGGACCAACTATGGCTACACCTTC. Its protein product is CASSLTTGTNYGYTF.

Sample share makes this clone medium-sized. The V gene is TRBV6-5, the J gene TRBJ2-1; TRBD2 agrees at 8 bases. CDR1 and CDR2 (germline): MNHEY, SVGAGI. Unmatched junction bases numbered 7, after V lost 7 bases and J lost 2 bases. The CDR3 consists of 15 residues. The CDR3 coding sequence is TGTGCCAGCACTCAGACTAGCGAGGCCTACAATGAGCAGTTCTTC. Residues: CASTQTSEAYNEQFF.

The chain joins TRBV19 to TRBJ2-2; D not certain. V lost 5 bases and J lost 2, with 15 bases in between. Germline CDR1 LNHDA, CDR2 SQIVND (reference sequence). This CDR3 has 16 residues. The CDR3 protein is CASSPRVAANTGELFF. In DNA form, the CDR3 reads TGTGCCAGTAGTCCCCGCGTCGCGGCTAACACCGGGGAGCTGTTTTTT.

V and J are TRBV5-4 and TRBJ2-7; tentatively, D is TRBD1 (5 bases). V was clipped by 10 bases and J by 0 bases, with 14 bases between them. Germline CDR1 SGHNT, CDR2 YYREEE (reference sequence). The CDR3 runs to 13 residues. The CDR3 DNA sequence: TGTGCCTCAGGTCCAGGGTCCTCCTACGAGCAGTACTTC. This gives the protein CASGPGSSYEQYF.

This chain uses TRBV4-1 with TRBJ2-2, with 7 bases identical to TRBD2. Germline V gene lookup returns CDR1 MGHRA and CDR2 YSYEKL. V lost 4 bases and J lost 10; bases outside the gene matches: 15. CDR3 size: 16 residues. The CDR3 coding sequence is TGCGCCAGCAGCCTCCCGACTAGCATAGCACCGGCGGAGCTGTTTTTT. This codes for CASSLPTSIAPAELFF.

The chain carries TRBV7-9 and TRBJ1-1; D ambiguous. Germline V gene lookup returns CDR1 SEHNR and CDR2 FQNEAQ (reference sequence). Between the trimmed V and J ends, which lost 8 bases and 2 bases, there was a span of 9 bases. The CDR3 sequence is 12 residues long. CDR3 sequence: CASSDSNTEAFF. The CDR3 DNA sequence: TGTGCCAGCTCGGACTCAAACACTGAAGCTTTCTTT.

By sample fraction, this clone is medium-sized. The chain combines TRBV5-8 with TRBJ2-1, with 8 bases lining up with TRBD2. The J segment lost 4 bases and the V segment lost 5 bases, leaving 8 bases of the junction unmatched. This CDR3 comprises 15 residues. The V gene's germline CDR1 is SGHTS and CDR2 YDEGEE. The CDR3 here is CASRSLAAIYNEQFF. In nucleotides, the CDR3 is TGTGCCAGCAGATCACTAGCGGCGATATACAATGAGCAGTTCTTC. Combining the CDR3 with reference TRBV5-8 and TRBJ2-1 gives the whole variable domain EAGVTQSPTHLIKTRGQQATLRCSPISGHTSVYWYQQALGLGLQFLLWYDEGEERNRGNFPPRFSGRQFPNYSSELNVNALELEDSALYLCASRSLAAIYNEQFFGPGTRLTVL.

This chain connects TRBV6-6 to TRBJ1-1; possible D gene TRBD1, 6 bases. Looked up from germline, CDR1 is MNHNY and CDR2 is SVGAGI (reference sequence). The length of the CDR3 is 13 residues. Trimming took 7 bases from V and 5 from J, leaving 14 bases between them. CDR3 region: CASIEGGATEAFF. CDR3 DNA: TGTGCCAGCATCGAGGGGGGGGCTACTGAAGCTTTCTTT.

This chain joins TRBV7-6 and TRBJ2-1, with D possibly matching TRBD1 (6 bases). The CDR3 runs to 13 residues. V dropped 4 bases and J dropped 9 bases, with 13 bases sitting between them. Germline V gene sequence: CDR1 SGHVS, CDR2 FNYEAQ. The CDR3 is CASSSSQGSEQFF. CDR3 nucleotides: TGTGCCAGCAGCTCCTCGCAGGGGTCTGAGCAGTTCTTC.

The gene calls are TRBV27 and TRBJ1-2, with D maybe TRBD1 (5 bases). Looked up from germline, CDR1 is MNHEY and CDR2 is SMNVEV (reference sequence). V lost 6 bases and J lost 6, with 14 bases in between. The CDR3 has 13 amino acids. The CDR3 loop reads CASSLTAINGYTF. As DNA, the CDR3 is TGTGCCAGCAGCCTGACAGCTATTAATGGCTACACCTTC.

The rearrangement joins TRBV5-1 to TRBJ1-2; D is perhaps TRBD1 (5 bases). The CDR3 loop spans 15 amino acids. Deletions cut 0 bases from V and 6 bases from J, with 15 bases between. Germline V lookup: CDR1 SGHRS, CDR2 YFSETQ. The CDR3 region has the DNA TGCGCCAGCAGCTTGGAAACAGGAGGGCTTAATGGCTACACCTTC. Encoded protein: CASSLETGGLNGYTF.

The CDR3 loop is CASSTGGTGELFF. In DNA, the CDR3 is TGTGCCAGCAGCACAGGGGGGACCGGGGAGCTGTTTTTT. The rearrangement joins TRBV6-5 to TRBJ2-2, with 8 bases identical to TRBD1. From germline, CDR1 is MNHEY and CDR2 SVGAGI. This CDR3 contains 13 residues. Germline trimming cut 6 bases from V and 5 bases from J; bases unmatched to any gene: 2.

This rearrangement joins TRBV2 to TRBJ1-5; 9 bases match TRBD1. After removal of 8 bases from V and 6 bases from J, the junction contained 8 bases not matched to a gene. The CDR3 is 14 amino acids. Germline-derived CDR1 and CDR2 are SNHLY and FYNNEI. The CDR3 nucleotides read TGTGCCAGCCACAAGGACAGGGGACCTCAGCCCCAGCATTTT. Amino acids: CASHKDRGPQPQHF.